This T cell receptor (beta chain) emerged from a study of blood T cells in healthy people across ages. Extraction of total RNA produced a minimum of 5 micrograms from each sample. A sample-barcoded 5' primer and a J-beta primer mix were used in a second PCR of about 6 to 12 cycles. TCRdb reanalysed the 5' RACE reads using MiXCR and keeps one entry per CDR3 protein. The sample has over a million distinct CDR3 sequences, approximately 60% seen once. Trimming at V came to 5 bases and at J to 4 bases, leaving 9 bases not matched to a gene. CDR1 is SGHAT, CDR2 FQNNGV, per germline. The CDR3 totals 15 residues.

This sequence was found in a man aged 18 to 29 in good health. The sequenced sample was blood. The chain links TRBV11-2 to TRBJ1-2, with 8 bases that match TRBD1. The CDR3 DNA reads TGTGCCAGCAGCACGTCAGGGGGCCGCGGCTATGGCTACACCTTC. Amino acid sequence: CASSTSGGRGYGYTF.